These T cell receptor beta chains were read from a single sample in a study of blood T cell repertoires in COVID-19. The table came from immunoSEQ multiplex PCR; TCRdb's copy has only in-frame clones and leaves some out. The sample has approximately 150,000 clones, over 75% seen once. Sequencing was carried out using peripheral blood. These receptors were collected from a man between 70 and 80 years old with acute or convalescent COVID-19. Both conserved end residues are part of each CDR3.

V gene,CDR3 length,J gene,CDR3 protein
TRBV5-1,16,TRBJ1-3,CASSPWDSYSGNTIYF
TRBV6-5,14,TRBJ1-1,CASSYARGGTEAFF
TRBV18,16,TRBJ1-4,CASSPTATATNEKLFF
TRBV6-6,14,TRBJ2-7,CASRPLRDRGQQYF
TRBV27,17,TRBJ1-5,CASSSVHVTGLDQPQHF
TRBV30,12,TRBJ1-2,CAWSEQGGGYTF
TRBV11-3,17,TRBJ2-2,CASSPGLAQANTGELFF
TRBV5-6,14,TRBJ1-5,CASTRRGLNQPQHF
TRBV7-9,13,TRBJ1-2,CASRTTGNYGYTF
TRBV5-1,16,TRBJ2-1,CASPPSWRETYNEQFF
TRBV7-2,15,TRBJ2-7,CASSLGLGAGYEQYF
TRBV4-1,15,TRBJ1-3,CASSIRQGSGNTIYF
TRBV6-5,14,TRBJ2-7,CASRTDRATYEQYF
TRBV28,13,TRBJ1-3,CASRLTGEDTIYF
TRBV28,16,TRBJ1-4,CASSLNSGATNEKLFF
TRBV11-2,15,TRBJ1-1,CASSYSSGVNTEAFF
TRBV27,16,TRBJ2-5,CASSLGGVGGRGTQYF
TRBV19,14,TRBJ2-2,CASRNEGQPGELFF
TRBV28,15,TRBJ2-7,CASSPQTGAPYEQYF
TRBV11-2,14,TRBJ1-1,CASSSEQGGTEAFF
TRBV21-1,15,TRBJ2-1,CASSTMTGYHNEQFF
TRBV19,14,TRBJ2-1,CASMTRGPYNEQFF
TRBV30,12,TRBJ2-5,CAWSRQDGTQYF
TRBV6-5,15,TRBJ2-7,CASSYSRTGLYEQYF
TRBV9,17,TRBJ2-1,CASNEKQGGGSYNEQFF
TRBV21-1,18,TRBJ2-1,CASSMGGAQREGLNEQFF
TRBV9,17,TRBJ2-7,CASSVGPLTSGMYEQYF
TRBV19,16,TRBJ2-5,CASSLPGGAPPETQYF
TRBV9,15,TRBJ1-2,CASSVEAGPSYGYTF
TRBV5-1,16,TRBJ2-7,CASSLGTTGTLYEQYF
TRBV24-1,18,TRBJ1-5,CATSDLRIRGCCHQPQHF
TRBV7-8,14,TRBJ2-7,CASSKRSGTYEQYF
TRBV6-5,13,TRBJ1-2,CASSPDRNYGYTF
TRBV28,15,TRBJ2-6,CASSLGGSGANVLTF
TRBV9,15,TRBJ2-2,CASSAGLAGTGELFF
TRBV5-6,16,TRBJ1-4,CASSKGEGSTNEKLFF
TRBV7-2,15,TRBJ2-3,CASSLAGGSTDTQYF
TRBV3-1/TRBV3-2,13,TRBJ2-7,CASSQGDSHEQYF
TRBV19,17,TRBJ1-5,CASTDDRGISGNQPQHF
TRBV6-4,14,TRBJ1-5,CASRKVAPRSPQHF
TRBV5-5,13,TRBJ1-2,CASSLPGGKGYTF
TRBV19,15,TRBJ2-6,CASSIGGAGANVLTF
TRBV4-2,17,TRBJ1-2,CASSQDLGTGSNYGYTF